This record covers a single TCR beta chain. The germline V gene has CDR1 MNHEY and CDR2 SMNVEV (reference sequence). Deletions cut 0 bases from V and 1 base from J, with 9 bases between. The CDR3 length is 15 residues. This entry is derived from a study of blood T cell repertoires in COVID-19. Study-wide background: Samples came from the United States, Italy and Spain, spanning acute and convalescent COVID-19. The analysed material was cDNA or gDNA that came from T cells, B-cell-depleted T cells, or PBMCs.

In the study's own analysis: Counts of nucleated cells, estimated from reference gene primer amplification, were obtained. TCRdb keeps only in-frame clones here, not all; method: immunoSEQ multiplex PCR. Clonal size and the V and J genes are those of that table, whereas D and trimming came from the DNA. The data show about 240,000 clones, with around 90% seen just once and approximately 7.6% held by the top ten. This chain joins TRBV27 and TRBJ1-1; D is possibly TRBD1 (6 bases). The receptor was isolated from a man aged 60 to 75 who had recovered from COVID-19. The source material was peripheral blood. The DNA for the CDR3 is TGTGCCAGCAGTTTATCCCCAGGGGAGAACACTGAAGCTTTCTTT. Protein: CASSLSPGENTEAFF.